The T cell receptor (beta chain) described here comes from a study of blood T cell repertoires in COVID-19. Germline values: CDR1 SGHRS, CDR2 YFSETQ. The CDR3 contains 18 residues. J lost 0 bases, V lost 4 bases, and 4 bases had no gene match. Profiling relied on immunoSEQ multiplex PCR, and the TCRdb table lists in-frame clones only, not all of them. The sample lists 400,000 to 500,000 clones, over 75% occurring once. The table lists this clone with a count of one. This TCR was sampled from a woman in her late teens or twenties who had been exposed to COVID-19. V gene TRBV5-1 combines with J gene TRBJ2-2; 15 bases fit TRBD2. Specimen: PBMCs or T cells enriched from blood (not recorded which). The CDR3: CASSLGLAGGSNTGELFF. In nucleotides, the CDR3 is TGCGCCAGCAGCCTAGGACTAGCGGGAGGGTCGAACACCGGGGAGCTGTTTTTT.